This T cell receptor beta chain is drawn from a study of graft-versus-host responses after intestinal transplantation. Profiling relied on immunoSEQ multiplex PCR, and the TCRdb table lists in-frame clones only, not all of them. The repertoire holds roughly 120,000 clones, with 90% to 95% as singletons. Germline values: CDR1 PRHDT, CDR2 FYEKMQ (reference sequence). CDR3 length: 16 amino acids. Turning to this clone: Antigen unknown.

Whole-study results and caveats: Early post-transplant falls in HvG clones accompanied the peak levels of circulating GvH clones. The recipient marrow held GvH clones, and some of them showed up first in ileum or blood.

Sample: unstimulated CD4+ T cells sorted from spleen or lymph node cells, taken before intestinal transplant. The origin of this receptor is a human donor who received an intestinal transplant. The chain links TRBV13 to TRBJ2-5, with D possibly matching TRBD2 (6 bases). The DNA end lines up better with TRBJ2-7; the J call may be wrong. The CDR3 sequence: CASSPYYRGSSYEQYF. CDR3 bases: TGTGCCAGCAGCCCTTATTATCGGGGGAGCTCCTACGAGCAGTACTTC.